This T cell receptor (beta chain) was profiled in a study of blood T cell repertoires in COVID-19. Authors' analysis steps: Researchers report that nucleated cell counts were estimated from reference gene primer amplification. The assay was immunoSEQ multiplex PCR, and TCRdb's table has in-frame clones only and misses some. V, J and clone size are taken as reported in that table, and D and trimming were inferred from the DNA itself. The data contain about 240,000 clones, 80% to 90% of them singletons. All enrollees were about 18 to 89 years old and from around 25 US areas. Researchers sorted participants into cohorts using their self-reported clinical history. With 2 bases removed from V and 3 bases from J, the gap between germline ends came to 9 bases. The CDR3 is made up of 13 amino acids. Germline assignment: CDR1 SGHRS and CDR2 YFSETQ.

What was sequenced was PBMCs or T cells enriched from blood (not recorded which). The rearrangement uses TRBV5-1 and TRBJ2-7; D may be TRBD2 (5 bases). The sequence was obtained from a woman aged 30 to 39 with acute COVID-19. This chain's CDR3 is CASSLDYRYEQYF. CDR3 DNA sequence: TGCGCCAGCAGCTTAGACTACCGCTACGAGCAGTACTTC.